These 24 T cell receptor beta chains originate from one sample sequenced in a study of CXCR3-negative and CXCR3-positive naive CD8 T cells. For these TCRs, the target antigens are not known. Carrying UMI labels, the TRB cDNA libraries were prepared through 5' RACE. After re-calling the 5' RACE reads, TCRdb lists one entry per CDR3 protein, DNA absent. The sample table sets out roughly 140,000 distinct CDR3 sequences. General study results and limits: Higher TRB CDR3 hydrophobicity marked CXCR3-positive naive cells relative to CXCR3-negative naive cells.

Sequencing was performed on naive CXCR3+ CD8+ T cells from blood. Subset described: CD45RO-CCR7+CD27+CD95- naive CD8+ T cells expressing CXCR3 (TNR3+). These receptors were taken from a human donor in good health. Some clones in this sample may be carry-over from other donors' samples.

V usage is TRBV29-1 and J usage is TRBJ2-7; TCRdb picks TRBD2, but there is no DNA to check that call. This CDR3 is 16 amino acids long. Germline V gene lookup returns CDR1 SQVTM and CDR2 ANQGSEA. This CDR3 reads CSVRDGLAGGPWEQYF.

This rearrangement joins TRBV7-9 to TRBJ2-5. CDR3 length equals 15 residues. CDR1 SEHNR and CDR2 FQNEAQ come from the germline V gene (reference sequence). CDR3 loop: CASSPVIGVEETQYF.

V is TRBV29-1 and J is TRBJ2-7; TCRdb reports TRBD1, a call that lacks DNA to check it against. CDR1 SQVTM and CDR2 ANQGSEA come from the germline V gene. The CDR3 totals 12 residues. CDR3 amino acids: CSVETDTYEQYF.

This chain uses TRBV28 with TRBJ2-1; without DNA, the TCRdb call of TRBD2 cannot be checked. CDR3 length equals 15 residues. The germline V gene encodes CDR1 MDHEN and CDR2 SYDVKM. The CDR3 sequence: CASSPLVFRLSEQFF.

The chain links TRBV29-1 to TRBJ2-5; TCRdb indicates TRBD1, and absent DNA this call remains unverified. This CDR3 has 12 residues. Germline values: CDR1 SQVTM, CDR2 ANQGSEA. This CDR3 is CSVEGGSRTKYF.

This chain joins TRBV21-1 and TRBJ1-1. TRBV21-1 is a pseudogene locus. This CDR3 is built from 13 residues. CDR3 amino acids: CASSKASNTEAFF.

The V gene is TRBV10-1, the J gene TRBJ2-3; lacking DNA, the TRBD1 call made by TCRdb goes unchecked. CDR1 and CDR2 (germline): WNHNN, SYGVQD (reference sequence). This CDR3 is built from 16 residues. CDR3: CASSCSQGAFTDTQYF.

The CDR3 spells CASSLTSSLGNEQFF. V and J are TRBV7-3 and TRBJ2-1. CDR1 is SGHTA, CDR2 FQGTGA, per germline. The CDR3 is 15 amino acids.

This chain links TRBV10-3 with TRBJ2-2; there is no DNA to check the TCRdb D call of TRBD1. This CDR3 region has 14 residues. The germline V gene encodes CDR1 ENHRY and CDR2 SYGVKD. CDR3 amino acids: CAGTGAPNTGELFF.

CDR3 in amino acids: CASGSTPGYSNQPQHF. The V call is TRBV6-5, the J call TRBJ1-5; absent DNA, TCRdb's TRBD1 call cannot be checked. The CDR3 extends over 16 amino acids. CDR1 and CDR2 from the germline V gene are MNHEY and SVGAGI.

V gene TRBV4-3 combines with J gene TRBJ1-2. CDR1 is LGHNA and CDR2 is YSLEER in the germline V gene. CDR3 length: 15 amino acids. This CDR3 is CASSQDLRDSYGYTF.

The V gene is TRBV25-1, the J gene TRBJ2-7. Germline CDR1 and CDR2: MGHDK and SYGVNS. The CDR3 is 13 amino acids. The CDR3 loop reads CASRYQGDYEQYF.

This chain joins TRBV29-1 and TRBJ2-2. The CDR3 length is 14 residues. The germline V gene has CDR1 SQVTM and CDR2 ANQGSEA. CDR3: CSVVEGFDTGELFF.

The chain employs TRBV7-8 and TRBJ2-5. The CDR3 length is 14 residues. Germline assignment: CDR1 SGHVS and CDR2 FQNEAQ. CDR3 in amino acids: CASSLGLAQETHYF. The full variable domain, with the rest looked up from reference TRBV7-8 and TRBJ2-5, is GAGVSQSPRYKVAKRGQDVALRCDPISGHVSLFWYQQALGQGPEFLTYFQNEAQLDKSGLPSDRFFAERPEGSVSTLKIQRTQQEDSAVYLCASSLGLAQETHYFGPGTRLLVL.

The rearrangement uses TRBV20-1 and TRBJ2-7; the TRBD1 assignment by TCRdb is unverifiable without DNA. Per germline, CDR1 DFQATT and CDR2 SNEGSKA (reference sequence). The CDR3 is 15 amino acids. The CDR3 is CSAVRVATGSYEQYF.

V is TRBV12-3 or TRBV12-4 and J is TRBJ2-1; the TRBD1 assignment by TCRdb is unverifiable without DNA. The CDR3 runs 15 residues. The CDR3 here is CASSFLEGTDNEQFF.

The CDR3 loop reads CAALGGSKTQYF. J is TRBJ2-5 and V is TRBV2; TCRdb gives TRBD2 as the D gene, but with no DNA this cannot be confirmed. Germline lookup yields CDR1 SNHLY and CDR2 FYNNEI. The CDR3 loop spans 12 amino acids.

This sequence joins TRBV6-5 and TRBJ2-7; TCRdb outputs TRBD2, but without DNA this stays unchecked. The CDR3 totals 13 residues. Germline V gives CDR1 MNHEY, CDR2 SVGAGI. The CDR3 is CASSELEGYEQYF.

The CDR3 loop reads CASSQVRGANTEAFF. This rearrangement joins TRBV4-2 to TRBJ1-1; no DNA is available, so the TRBD1 call from TCRdb remains unchecked. The CDR3 is 15 residues long. The germline V gene has CDR1 LGHNA and CDR2 YNFKEQ.

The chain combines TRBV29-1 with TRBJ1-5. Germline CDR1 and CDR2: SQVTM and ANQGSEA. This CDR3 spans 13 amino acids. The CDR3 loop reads CSVVSGGNQPQHF.

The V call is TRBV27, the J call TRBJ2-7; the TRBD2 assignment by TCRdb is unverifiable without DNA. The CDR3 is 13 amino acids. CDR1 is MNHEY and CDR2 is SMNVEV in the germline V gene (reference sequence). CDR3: CASKGRPTYEQYF.

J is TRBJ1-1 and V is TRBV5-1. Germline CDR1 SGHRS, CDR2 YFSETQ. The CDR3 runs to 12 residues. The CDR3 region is CASSLTGFEAFF.

The CDR3 is CAWSEGVSTDTQYF. The chain combines TRBV30 with TRBJ2-3; TCRdb picks TRBD1, but there is no DNA to check that call. Looked up from germline, CDR1 is GTSNPN and CDR2 is SVGIG (reference sequence). CDR3 size: 14 residues.

The CDR3 reads CASSSTRTRTDTQYF. The chain recombines TRBV28 with TRBJ2-3; as DNA is missing, the TRBD2 call by TCRdb cannot be tested. Germline V gene sequence: CDR1 MDHEN, CDR2 SYDVKM. This CDR3 has 15 amino acids.